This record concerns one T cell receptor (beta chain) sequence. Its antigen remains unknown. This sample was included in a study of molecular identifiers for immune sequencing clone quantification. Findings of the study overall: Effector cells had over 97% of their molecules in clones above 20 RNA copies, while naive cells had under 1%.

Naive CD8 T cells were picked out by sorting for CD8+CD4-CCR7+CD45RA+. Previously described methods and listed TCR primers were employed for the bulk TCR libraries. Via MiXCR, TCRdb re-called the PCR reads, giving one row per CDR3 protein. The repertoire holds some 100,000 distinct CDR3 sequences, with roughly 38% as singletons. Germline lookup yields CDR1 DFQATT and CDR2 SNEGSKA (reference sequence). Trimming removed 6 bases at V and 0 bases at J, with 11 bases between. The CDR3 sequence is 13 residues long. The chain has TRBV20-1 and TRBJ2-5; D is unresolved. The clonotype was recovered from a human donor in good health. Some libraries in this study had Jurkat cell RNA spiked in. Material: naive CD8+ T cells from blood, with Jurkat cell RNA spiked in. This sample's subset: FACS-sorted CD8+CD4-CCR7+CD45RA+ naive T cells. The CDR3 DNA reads TGCAGTGCGCGATACACCGACCAAGAGACCCAGTACTTC. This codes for CSARYTDQETQYF.